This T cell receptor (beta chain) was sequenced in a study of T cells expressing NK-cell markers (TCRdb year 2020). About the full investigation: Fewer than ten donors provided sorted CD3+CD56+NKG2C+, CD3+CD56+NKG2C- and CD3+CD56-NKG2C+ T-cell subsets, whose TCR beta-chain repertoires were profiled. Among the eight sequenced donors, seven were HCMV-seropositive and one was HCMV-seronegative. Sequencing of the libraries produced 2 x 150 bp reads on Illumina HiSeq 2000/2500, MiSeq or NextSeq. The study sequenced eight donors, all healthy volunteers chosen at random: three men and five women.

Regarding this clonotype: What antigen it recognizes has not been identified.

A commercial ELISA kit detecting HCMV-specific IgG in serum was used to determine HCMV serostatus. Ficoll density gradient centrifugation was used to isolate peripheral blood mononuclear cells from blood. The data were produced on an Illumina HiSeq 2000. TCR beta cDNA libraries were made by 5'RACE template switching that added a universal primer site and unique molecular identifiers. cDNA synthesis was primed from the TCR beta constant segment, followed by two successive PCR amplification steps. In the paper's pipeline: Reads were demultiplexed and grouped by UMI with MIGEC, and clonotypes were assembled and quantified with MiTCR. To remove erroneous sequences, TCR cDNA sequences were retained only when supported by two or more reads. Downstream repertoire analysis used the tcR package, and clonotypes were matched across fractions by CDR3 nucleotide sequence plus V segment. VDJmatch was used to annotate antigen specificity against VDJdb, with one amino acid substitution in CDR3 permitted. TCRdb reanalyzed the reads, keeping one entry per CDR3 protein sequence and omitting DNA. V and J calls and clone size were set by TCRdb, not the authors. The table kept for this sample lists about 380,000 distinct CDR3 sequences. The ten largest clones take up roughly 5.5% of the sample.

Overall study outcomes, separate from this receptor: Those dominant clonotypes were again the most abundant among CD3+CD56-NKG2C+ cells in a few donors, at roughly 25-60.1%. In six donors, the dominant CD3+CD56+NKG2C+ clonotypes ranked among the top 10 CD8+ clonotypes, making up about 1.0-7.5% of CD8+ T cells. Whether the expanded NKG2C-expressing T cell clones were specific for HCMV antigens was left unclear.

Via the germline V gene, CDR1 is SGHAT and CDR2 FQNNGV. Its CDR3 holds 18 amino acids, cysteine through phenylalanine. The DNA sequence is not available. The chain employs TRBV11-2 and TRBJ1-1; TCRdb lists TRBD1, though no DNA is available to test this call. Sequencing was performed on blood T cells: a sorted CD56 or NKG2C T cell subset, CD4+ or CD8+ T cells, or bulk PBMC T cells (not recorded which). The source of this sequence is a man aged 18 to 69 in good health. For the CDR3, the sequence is CASSPRTGQGIPGTEAFF.